These 4 T cell receptor beta chains share one sample of origin, sequenced in a study of graft-versus-host responses after intestinal transplantation. The protocol was immunoSEQ multiplex PCR, while the TCRdb copy is restricted to in-frame clones and leaves out a portion. The sample consists of approximately 89,000 clones, approximately 92% of them appearing once. Their specific antigens are unknown. Material: unstimulated CD8+ T cells sorted from spleen or lymph node cells, obtained before transplant. All receptors come from a human donor who was the organ donor for an intestinal transplant.

This clone was found once. V and J are TRBV29-1 and TRBJ2-7; D remains unclear. Germline CDR1 and CDR2: SQVTM and ANQGSEA. The CDR3 extends over 14 amino acids. Trimming removed 6 bases at V and 4 bases at J, with 19 bases between. CDR3 region: CSVSPRYPSYEQYF. CDR3 in DNA: TGCAGCGTATCCCCGCGGTACCCCTCTTACGAGCAGTACTTC.

The rearrangement joins TRBV5-4 to TRBJ1-2; tentative D call: TRBD1 (6 bases). The CDR3 is 14 amino acids. The V end lost 4 bases, the J end lost 3 bases, and 13 bases lay between the germline ends. Germline lookup yields CDR1 SGHNT and CDR2 YYREEE (reference sequence). The CDR3 region has the DNA TGTGCCAGCAGCACAAGGGGGTCGGACTATGGCTACACCTTC. It is translated as CASSTRGSDYGYTF. The whole variable domain, remainder taken from reference TRBV5-4 and TRBJ1-2, is ETGVTQSPTHLIKTRGQQVTLRCSSQSGHNTVSWYQQALGQGPQFIFQYYREEENGRGNFPPRFSGLQFPNYSSELNVNALELDDSALYLCASSTRGSDYGYTFGSGTRLTVV.

This chain links TRBV5-8 with TRBJ2-7; 7 bases agree with TRBD1. V trimming: 3 bases; J trimming: 2 bases; junction bases outside the gene matches: 5. Germline assignment: CDR1 SGHTS and CDR2 YDEGEE. The CDR3 length is 14 residues. Here the CDR3 DNA reads TGTGCCAGCAGCTCGGACAGGTATCCCTACGAGCAGTACTTC. Translating it yields CASSSDRYPYEQYF.

The V call is TRBV19, the J call TRBJ1-5, with D possibly being TRBD1 (5 bases). The V gene lost 3 bases and the J gene lost 6 bases, with 12 bases spanning the gap. Germline V gene data show CDR1 as LNHDA and CDR2 as SQIVND (reference sequence). This CDR3 is built from 14 residues. The CDR3 DNA reads TGTGCCAGTAGTATGGCGCAGGGCGGTCAGCCCCAGCATTTT. Translating it yields CASSMAQGGQPQHF.